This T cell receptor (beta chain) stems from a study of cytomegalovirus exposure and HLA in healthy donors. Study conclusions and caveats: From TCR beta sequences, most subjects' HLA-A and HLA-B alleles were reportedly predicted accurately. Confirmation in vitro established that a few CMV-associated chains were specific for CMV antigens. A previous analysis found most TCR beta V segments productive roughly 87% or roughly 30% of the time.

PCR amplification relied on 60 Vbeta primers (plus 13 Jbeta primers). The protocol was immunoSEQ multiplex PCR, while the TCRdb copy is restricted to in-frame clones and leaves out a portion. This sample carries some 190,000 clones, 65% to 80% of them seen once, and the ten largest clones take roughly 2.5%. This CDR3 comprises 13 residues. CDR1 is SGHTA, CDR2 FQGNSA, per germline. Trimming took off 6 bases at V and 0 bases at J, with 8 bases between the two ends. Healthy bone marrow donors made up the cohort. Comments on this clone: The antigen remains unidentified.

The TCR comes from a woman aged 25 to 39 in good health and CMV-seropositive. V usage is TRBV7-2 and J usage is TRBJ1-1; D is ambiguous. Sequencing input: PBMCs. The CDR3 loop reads CASSSQMNTEAFF. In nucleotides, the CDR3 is TGTGCCAGCAGTTCCCAAATGAACACTGAAGCTTTCTTT.